The entry below gives a single TCR beta chain sequence along with its context. The antigen is not known. Looked up from germline, CDR1 is LNHDA and CDR2 is SQIVND (reference sequence). This CDR3 is built from 15 residues. V lost 5 bases to trimming and J lost 11 bases; unmatched junction nucleotides: 16. This sample was included in a study of T cell repertoires in cytomegalovirus infection. Study-wide context: Public TCR beta signature analysis indicated the presence of both CMV infection and matching HLA type.

General study results and limits: HLA-C-restricted CMV-specific TCR beta clonotypes were dominant in the ex vivo response. Cumulative frequency (of public TCR beta family members) identified carriers of CMV plus the relevant HLA.

TCRdb reprocessed the reads via MiXCR and lists one record per CDR3 protein. The table lists more than 650,000 distinct CDR3 sequences, 35% to 45% of them singletons. The sequenced sample consisted of PBMCs. The receptor's source is a human donor in good health (CMV status not recorded). Some clones in this sample may be carry-over from other donors' samples. This rearrangement joins TRBV19 to TRBJ1-1, with 8 bases that match TRBD1. Here the CDR3 reads CASSALFRGLRNAFF. DNA for the CDR3: TGTGCCAGTAGTGCCCTATTCAGGGGGCTGAGGAACGCTTTCTTT.